The clone carrying this T cell receptor beta chain was picked up a small number of times. Antigen specificity is unknown. Before being chosen for sequencing, patients had shown CD8+CD57+ cell expansion by flow cytometry. Among the patients, none had received any therapy at the time of blood sampling. The study profiled TCR beta VDJ and CDR3 using genomic DNA as template. Via MiXCR, TCRdb re-called the reads, giving one row per CDR3 protein. The sample yields under 200,000 distinct CDR3 sequences, around 48% seen once. The data are from a study of CD8+CD57+ T cells in acquired aplastic anemia. Study-wide findings and caveats: Controls did not differ significantly from patients in CD8+ Simpson's diversity. Both patients and controls carried the same twenty-nine CD8+ CDR3 sequences.

Losses at the gene ends were 6 bases for V and 5 bases for J; bases not matched to a gene: 2. Germline loops: CDR1 KGHDR, CDR2 SFDVKD. This CDR3 is 13 amino acids long. Source material: sorted CD4+, CD8+, or CD8+CD57+ T cells (not recorded which) from PBMCs. The chain recombines TRBV24-1 with TRBJ2-5; 10 bases match TRBD2. The origin of this receptor is a human donor with aplastic anemia. The CDR3 DNA sequence: TGTGCCACCAGTCTTAGCGGGAGGGAGACCCAGTACTTC. Protein: CATSLSGRETQYF.